This T cell receptor (beta chain) was sequenced during a study of T cell responses to AZD1222 COVID-19 vaccine. Sequencing was performed with immunoSEQ multiplex PCR; in TCRdb, only in-frame clones are kept and a portion is missing. This table holds roughly 180,000 clones, about 95% found once. Broader study findings: Elevations in Spike-specific TCR breadth and depth followed administration of two AZD1222 doses. Clonal diversity was possibly underestimated, and the donors were mostly white British, with more females.

This CDR3 has 15 residues. Per germline, CDR1 LNHDA and CDR2 SQIVND (reference sequence). V trimming: 3 bases; J trimming: 2 bases; junction bases outside the gene matches: 5. As regards this clone: Its antigen is not known.

Sequenced material: peripheral blood, taken on day 0 of AZD1222 vaccination. The source of this sequence is an adult in good health. The J gene is TRBJ2-3, the V gene TRBV19, with 7 bases lining up with TRBD1. The CDR3: CASSMGQGDTDTQYF. In DNA, the CDR3 is TGTGCCAGTAGTATGGGTCAGGGGGACACAGATACGCAGTATTTT. Full variable domain (remainder filled in from reference TRBV19 and TRBJ2-3): DGGITQSPKYLFRKEGQNVTLSCEQNLNHDAMYWYRQDPGQGLRLIYYSQIVNDFQKGDIAEGYSVSREKKESFPLTVTSAQKNPTAFYLCASSMGQGDTDTQYFGPGTRLTVL.